This TCR beta chain was sequenced for a study of blood T cell repertoires in COVID-19. TCRdb's table, derived via immunoSEQ multiplex PCR, lists solely in-frame clones and lacks some. The repertoire holds about 400,000 clones, with roughly 91% as singletons. In germline, CDR1 is SGHVS, CDR2 FQNEAQ. This CDR3 comprises 18 residues. Germline trimming cut 5 bases from V and 5 bases from J; bases unmatched to any gene: 14. The specimen sequenced was peripheral blood. The chain is built from TRBV7-8 and TRBJ2-2; 10 nucleotides match TRBD1. The TCR sequence derives from a woman in her twenties or thirties with acute or convalescent COVID-19. DNA for the CDR3: TGTGCCAGCAGCGAAGAAGGGACAGGGGTTTTAAGGACCGGGGAGCTGTTTTTT. This sequence encodes CASSEEGTGVLRTGELFF. The full variable domain, rest sourced from reference TRBV7-8 and TRBJ2-2, is GAGVSQSPRYKVAKRGQDVALRCDPISGHVSLFWYQQALGQGPEFLTYFQNEAQLDKSGLPSDRFFAERPEGSVSTLKIQRTQQEDSAVYLCASSEEGTGVLRTGELFFGEGSRLTVL.